This T cell receptor (beta chain) was recovered during a study of shared clonotypes between healthy human individuals. Study-wide results and caveats: It was expected that sequencing depth would affect clonotype sharing among donors. Naive subsets usually exceeded memory subsets in estimated richness.

The junction had 7 bases not matched to a gene; V was cut back by 4 bases and J by 3 bases. The CDR3 runs 15 residues. CDR1 and CDR2 (germline): SNHLY, FYNNEI. Remarks on this clone: Its antigen is not known.

The assay was immunoSEQ multiplex PCR, and TCRdb's table has in-frame clones only and misses some. The profile shows more than 2,000,000 clones, over 85% of them singletons. V and J are TRBV2 and TRBJ2-5; TRBD2 aligns across 8 bases. Sequences were obtained from naive CD4+ T cells sorted from blood. Noted subset: CD45RA+ positively selected. This receptor was taken from a man between 18 and 29 years old in good health. In DNA form, the CDR3 reads TGTGCCAGCAGTGTTGCGGGGGGTCACAAAGAGACCCAGTACTTC. Amino acid sequence: CASSVAGGHKETQYF.